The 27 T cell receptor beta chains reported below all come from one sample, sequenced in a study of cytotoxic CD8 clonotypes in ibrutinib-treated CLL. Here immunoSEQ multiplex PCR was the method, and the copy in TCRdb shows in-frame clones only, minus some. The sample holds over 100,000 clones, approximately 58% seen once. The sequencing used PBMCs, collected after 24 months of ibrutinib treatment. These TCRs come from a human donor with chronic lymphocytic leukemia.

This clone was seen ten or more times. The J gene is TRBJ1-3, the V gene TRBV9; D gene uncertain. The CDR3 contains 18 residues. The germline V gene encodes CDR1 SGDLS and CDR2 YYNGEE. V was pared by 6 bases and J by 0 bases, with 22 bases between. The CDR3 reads CASTSTGRELLSGNTIYF. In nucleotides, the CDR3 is TGTGCCAGCACCTCAACCGGACGGGAACTACTCTCTGGAAACACCATATATTTT.

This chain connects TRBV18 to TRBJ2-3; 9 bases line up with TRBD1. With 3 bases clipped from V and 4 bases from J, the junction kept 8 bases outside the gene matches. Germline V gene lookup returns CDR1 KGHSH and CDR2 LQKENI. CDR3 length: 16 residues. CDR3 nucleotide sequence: TGTGCCAGCTCACCCACAGGGGGCGAGGGGGCAGATACGCAGTATTTT. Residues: CASSPTGGEGADTQYF. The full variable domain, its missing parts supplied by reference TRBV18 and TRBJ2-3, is NAGVMQNPRHLVRRRGQEARLRCSPMKGHSHVYWYRQLPEEGLKFMVYLQKENIIDESGMPKERFSAEFPKEGPSILRIQQVVRGDSAAYFCASSPTGGEGADTQYFGPGTRLTVL.

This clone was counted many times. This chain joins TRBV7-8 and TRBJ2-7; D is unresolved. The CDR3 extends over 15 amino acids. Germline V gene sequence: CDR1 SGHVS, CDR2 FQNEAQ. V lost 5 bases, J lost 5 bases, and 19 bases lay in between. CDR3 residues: CASSPRVVGINEQYF. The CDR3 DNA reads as TGTGCCAGCAGCCCCCGGGTTGTGGGGATCAACGAGCAGTACTTC.

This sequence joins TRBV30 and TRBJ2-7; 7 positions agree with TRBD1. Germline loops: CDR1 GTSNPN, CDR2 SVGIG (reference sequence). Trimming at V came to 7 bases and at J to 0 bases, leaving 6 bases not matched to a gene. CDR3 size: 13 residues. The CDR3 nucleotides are TGTGCCTCACAAGGGGGCTCCTCCTACGAGCAGTACTTC. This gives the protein CASQGGSSYEQYF.

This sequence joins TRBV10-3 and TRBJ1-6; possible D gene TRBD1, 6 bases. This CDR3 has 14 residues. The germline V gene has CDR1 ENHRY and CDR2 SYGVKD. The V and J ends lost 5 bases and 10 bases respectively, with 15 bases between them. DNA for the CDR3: TGTGCCATCAGTCCGACAGGTACTTTATCACCCCTCCACTTT. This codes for CAISPTGTLSPLHF.

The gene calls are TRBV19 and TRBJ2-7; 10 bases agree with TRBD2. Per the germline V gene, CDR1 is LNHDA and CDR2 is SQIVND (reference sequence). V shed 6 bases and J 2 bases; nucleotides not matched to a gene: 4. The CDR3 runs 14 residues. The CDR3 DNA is TGTGCCAGTAGGGCTAGCGGGGGCGCCTACGAGCAGTACTTC. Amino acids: CASRASGGAYEQYF.

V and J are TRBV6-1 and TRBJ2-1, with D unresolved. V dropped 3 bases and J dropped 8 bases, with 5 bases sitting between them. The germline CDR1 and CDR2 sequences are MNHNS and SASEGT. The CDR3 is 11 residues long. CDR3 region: CASSDGYEQFF. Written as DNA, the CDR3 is TGTGCCAGCAGTGATGGGTATGAGCAGTTCTTC.

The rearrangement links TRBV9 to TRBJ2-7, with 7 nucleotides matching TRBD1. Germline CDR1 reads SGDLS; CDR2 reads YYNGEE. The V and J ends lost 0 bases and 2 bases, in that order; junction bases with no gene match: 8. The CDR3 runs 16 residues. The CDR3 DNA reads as TGTGCCAGCAGCGTAGGGGACAGTGGTTTTACCTACGAGCAGTACTTC. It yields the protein CASSVGDSGFTYEQYF.

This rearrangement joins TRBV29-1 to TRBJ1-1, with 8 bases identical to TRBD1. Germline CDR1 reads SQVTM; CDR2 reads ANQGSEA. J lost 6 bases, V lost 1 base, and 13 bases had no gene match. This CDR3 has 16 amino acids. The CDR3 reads CSVEGTGKSSSAEAFF. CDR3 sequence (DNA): TGCAGCGTTGAAGGGACAGGGAAAAGTAGTAGCGCTGAAGCTTTCTTT.

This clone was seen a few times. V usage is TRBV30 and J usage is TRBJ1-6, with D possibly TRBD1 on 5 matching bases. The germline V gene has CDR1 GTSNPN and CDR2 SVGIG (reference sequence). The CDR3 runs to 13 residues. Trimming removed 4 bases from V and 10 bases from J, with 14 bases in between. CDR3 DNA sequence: TGTGCCTGGACTGGGGGGTGGGGGTCACCCCTCCACTTT. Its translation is CAWTGGWGSPLHF.

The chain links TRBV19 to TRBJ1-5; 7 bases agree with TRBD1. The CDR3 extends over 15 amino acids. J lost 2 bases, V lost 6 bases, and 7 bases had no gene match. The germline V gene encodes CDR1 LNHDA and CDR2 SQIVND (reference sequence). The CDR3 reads CASSQGVQGNQPQHF. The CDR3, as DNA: TGTGCCAGTAGCCAGGGGGTACAGGGCAATCAGCCCCAGCATTTT.

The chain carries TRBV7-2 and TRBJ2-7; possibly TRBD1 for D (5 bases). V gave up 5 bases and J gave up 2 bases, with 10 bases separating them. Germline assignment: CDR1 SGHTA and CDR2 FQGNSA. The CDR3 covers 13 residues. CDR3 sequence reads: CASSEDTPYEQYF. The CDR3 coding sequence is TGTGCCAGCAGCGAGGACACCCCCTACGAGCAGTACTTC.

The CDR3 DNA follows: TGTGCCAGCAGCTTAAAGGGGGCGAACTATGGCTACACCTTC. Its protein is CASSLKGANYGYTF. This chain connects TRBV7-2 to TRBJ1-2; TRBD1 matches 7 bases. Looked up from germline, CDR1 is SGHTA and CDR2 is FQGNSA. This CDR3 is 14 amino acids long. Trimming cost V 2 bases and J 2 bases; bases outside gene matches: 2. Supplemented by reference TRBV7-2 and TRBJ1-2, the full variable domain reads GAGVSQSPSNKVTEKGKDVELRCDPISGHTALYWYRQSLGQGLEFLIYFQGNSAPDKSGLPSDRFSAERTGGSVSTLTIQRTQQEDSAVYLCASSLKGANYGYTFGSGTRLTVV.

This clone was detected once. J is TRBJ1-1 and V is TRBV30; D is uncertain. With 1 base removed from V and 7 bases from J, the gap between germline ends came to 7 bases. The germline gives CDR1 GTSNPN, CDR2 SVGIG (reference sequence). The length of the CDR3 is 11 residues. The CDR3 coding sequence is TGTGCCTGGAGTGACGATGGTGAAGCTTTCTTT. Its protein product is CAWSDDGEAFF.

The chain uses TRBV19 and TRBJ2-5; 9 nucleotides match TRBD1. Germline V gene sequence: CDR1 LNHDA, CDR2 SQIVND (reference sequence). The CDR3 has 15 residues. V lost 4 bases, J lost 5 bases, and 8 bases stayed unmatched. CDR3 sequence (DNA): TGTGCCAGTAGTACCGCAACAGGGGGCTGGGAGACCCAGTACTTC. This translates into CASSTATGGWETQYF.

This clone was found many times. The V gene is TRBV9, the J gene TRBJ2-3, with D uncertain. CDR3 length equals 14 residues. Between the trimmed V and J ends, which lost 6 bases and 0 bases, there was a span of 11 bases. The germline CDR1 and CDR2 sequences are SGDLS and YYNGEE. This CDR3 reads CASTNLPSTDTQYF. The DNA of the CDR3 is TGTGCCAGCACCAACCTACCTAGCACAGATACGCAGTATTTT.

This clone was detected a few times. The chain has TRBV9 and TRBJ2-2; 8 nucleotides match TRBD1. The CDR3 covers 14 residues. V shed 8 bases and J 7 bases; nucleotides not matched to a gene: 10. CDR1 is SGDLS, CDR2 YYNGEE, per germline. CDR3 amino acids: CASGLTGGGGELFF. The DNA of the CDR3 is TGTGCCAGTGGCCTCACAGGGGGAGGCGGGGAGCTGTTTTTT.

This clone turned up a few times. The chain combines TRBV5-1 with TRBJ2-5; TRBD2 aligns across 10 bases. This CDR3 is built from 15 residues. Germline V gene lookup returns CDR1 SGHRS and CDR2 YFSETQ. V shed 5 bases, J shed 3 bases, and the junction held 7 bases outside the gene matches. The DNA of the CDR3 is TGCGCCAGCAGACGGACGCTAGCGGGGGAAGAGACCCAGTACTTC. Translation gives CASRRTLAGEETQYF.

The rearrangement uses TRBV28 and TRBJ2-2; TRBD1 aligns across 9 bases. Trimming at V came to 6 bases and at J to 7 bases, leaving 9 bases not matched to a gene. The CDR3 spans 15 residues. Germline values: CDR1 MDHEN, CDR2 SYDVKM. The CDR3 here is CASSTGQGFGGELFF. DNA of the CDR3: TGTGCCAGCAGCACCGGACAGGGGTTTGGCGGGGAGCTGTTTTTT.

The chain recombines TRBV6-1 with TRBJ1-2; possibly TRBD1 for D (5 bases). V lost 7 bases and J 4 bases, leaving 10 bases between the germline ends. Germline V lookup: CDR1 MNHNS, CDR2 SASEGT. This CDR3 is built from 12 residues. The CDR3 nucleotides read TGTGCCAGCACTGAGGGGTTCTATGGCTACACCTTC. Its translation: CASTEGFYGYTF.

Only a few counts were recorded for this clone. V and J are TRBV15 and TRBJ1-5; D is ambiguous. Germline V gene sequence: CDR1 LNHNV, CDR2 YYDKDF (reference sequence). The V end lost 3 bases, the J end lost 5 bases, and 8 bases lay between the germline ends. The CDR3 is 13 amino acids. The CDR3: CATSRARDQPQHF. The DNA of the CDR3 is TGTGCCACCAGCAGGGCAAGAGATCAGCCCCAGCATTTT.

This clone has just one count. The CDR3 sequence is CASSLGGDYQPQHF. The CDR3 DNA follows: TGCGCCAGCAGCTTGGGCGGGGACTATCAGCCCCAGCATTTT. V and J are TRBV5-1 and TRBJ1-5, with D perhaps TRBD1 (5 bases). Germline lookup yields CDR1 SGHRS and CDR2 YFSETQ. The CDR3 spans 14 residues. Trimming cost V 0 bases and J 5 bases, with 9 bases left between them.

The chain's CDR3 is CASSTAWGGAGSYEQYF. DNA for the CDR3: TGTGCCAGCAGCACTGCCTGGGGGGGGGCTGGGTCCTACGAGCAGTACTTC. V is TRBV7-8 and J is TRBJ2-7; TRBD2 is a possible D gene (7 bases). The V end lost 5 bases, the J end lost 1 base, and 21 bases lay between the germline ends. Germline V lookup: CDR1 SGHVS, CDR2 FQNEAQ. CDR3 length: 17 amino acids.

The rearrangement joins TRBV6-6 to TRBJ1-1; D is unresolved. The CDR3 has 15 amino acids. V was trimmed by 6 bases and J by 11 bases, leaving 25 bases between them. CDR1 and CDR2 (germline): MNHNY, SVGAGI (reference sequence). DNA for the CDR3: TGTGCCAGCAGCCCTCAGAATACACGGCTGGCGAGGGCTTTCTTT. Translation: CASSPQNTRLARAFF.

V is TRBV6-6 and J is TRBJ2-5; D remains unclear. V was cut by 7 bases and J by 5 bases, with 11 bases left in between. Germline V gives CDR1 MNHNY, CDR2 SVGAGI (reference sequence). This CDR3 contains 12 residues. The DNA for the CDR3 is TGTGCCAGCACATCCAGTCGGGAGACCCAGTACTTC. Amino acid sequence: CASTSSRETQYF.

The CDR3 region is CASSLGTGPTDTQYF. The CDR3 DNA reads TGTGCCAGCAGCTTAGGGACAGGTCCGACAGATACGCAGTATTTT. The chain recombines TRBV11-1 with TRBJ2-3; 7 bases fit TRBD1. The ends lost 1 base at V and 3 bases at J; junction bases unmatched: 4. The length of the CDR3 is 15 residues. Germline loops: CDR1 SGHAT, CDR2 FQDESV (reference sequence).

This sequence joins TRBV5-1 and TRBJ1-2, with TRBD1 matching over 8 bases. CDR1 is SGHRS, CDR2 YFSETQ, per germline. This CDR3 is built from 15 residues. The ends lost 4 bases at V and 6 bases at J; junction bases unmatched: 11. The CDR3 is CASSPTDRVRDGYTF. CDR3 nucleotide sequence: TGCGCCAGCAGCCCCACGGACAGGGTACGGGATGGCTACACCTTC.